This TCR beta chain derives from a study of T cells in Graves' hyperthyroidism and ophthalmopathy. Study-level information: Peripheral blood sampling occurred at initial diagnosis, before any treatment. Study-wide results and caveats: Before onset, by a median of about six months, the model predicted ophthalmopathy. Blood also held most thyroid clonotypes expanded beyond 0.001.

PBMCs were obtained from approximately 10 ml fresh peripheral blood. This clonotype came up a few times. The antigen is unknown. The CDR3 extends over 11 amino acids. V was clipped by 8 bases and J by 5 bases, with 7 bases between them. From germline, CDR1 is ENHRY and CDR2 SYGVKD. What was amplified from RNA transcripts were TCR beta CDR3 regions. TCR CDR3 underwent first-round RT-PCR with the HTBI primer set. From the multiplex PCR reads, TCRdb called clonotypes with MiXCR, one entry per CDR3 protein. Of 250,000 to 300,000 distinct CDR3 sequences listed, approximately 18% are singletons. The TCR originated in a man aged 50 or older with Graves' ophthalmopathy. The sequenced sample consisted of blood. V and J are TRBV10-3 and TRBJ2-1; D call uncertain. CDR3 sequence: CAIGSNNEQFF. CDR3 nucleotides: TGTGCCATCGGGTCGAACAATGAGCAGTTCTTC.